This T cell receptor (beta chain) was captured in a study of response to subunit inactivated influenza vaccine. Trimming removed 7 bases from V and 7 bases from J, with 11 bases in between. This CDR3 is built from 12 residues. The study, taken as a whole, reports: The study's authors posited that every seasonal influenza vaccination enlists few new T cells.

The sample holds a few counts of this clonotype. The antigen remains unidentified. TCRdb used MiXCR to reprocess the RT-PCR reads, holding one entry per CDR3 protein. The table records more than 400,000 distinct CDR3 sequences, around 9.9% of them present only once. The rearrangement joins TRBV12-3 or TRBV12-4 to TRBJ1-5, with D hard to call. The sample was PBMCs from blood, taken 40 to 50 days after vaccination. This TCR came from a middle-aged man who received an inactivated influenza vaccine. This CDR3 reads CASTVSGQPQHF. In nucleotides, the CDR3 is TGTGCCAGCACCGTTAGCGGGCAGCCCCAGCATTTT.